The present TCR beta chain was sequenced within a study of T cell changes during pregnancy in multiple sclerosis. Method: immunoSEQ multiplex PCR; TCRdb's copy keeps in-frame clones and lacks some. Of around 80,000 clones listed, about 91% are singletons. Losses at the gene ends were 3 bases for V and 7 bases for J; bases not matched to a gene: 8. There are 16 residues in the CDR3. The germline CDR1 and CDR2 sequences are KGHSH and LQKENI. This TCR was sampled from a female donor with multiple sclerosis, enrolled in a pregnancy study. This chain connects TRBV18 to TRBJ1-6; 8 nucleotides match TRBD1. Sequenced here: peripheral blood, sampled before pregnancy. CDR3 nucleotide sequence: TGTGCCAGCTCACCGCGAATGGACAGGGTAAATTCACCCCTCCACTTT. Its translation is CASSPRMDRVNSPLHF.